These 11 T cell receptor beta chains came from one sample sequenced in a study of beta chain features in type 1 diabetes. The authors reverse transcribed all of the isolated RNA, so sequencing captured expressed TCRB transcripts. The table came from immunoSEQ multiplex PCR; TCRdb's copy has only in-frame clones and leaves some out. The sample holds about 470,000 clones, approximately 30% seen once. The sequenced material came from naive CD4+ T cells from blood. The receptors shown here come from a young man in good health.

This clone was found a few times. This chain joins TRBV7-9 and TRBJ1-4; D is possibly TRBD1 (6 bases). V gave up 5 bases and J gave up 0 bases, with 13 bases separating them. In germline, CDR1 is SEHNR, CDR2 FQNEAQ (reference sequence). The CDR3 length is 16 residues. The chain's CDR3 is CASSGGQTATNEKLFF. The CDR3 DNA sequence: TGTGCCAGCAGCGGTGGACAGACAGCAACTAATGAAAAACTGTTTTTT.

The chain is built from TRBV30 and TRBJ2-7; 7 bases align to TRBD1. The J segment lost 3 bases and the V segment lost 1 base, leaving 9 bases of the junction unmatched. Germline V gene sequence: CDR1 GTSNPN, CDR2 SVGIG (reference sequence). This CDR3 is built from 15 residues. CDR3 nucleotides: TGTGCCTGGAGTGGGGTTGACAGGGTCAGCTACGAGCAGTACTTC. Encoded protein: CAWSGVDRVSYEQYF. The whole variable domain, filled in from reference TRBV30 and TRBJ2-7, reads SQTIHQWPATLVQPVGSPLSLECTVEGTSNPNLYWYRQAAGRGLQLLFYSVGIGQISSEVPQNLSASRPQDRQFILSSKKLLLSDSGFYLCAWSGVDRVSYEQYFGPGTRLTVT.

Written as DNA, the CDR3 is TGTGCCATCAGTGAGTCGCCGGACACTAGCTCGTACGAGCAGTACTTC. Protein product: CAISESPDTSSYEQYF. The chain combines TRBV10-3 with TRBJ2-7, with D possibly being TRBD2 (6 bases). The V end was cut by 0 bases, the J end by 4 bases, with 16 bases between. Per the germline V gene, CDR1 is ENHRY and CDR2 is SYGVKD. There are 16 residues in the CDR3.

This chain links TRBV4-1 with TRBJ2-2; D unclear. The CDR3 has 11 amino acids. CDR1 and CDR2 from the germline V gene are MGHRA and YSYEKL. The germline V and J ends were trimmed by 3 bases and 6 bases, with 2 bases remaining between them. The CDR3, as DNA: TGCGCCAGCAGCCAGTCCGGGGAGCTGTTTTTT. Translating it yields CASSQSGELFF.

This clone turned up a few times. The chain couples TRBV11-3 to TRBJ2-3; D not resolved. Germline V gene lookup returns CDR1 SGHNT and CDR2 YENEEA. CDR3 length: 13 amino acids. The V end was cut by 1 base, the J end by 3 bases, with 5 bases between. CDR3 sequence reads: CASSLGLTDTQYF. The DNA of the CDR3 is TGTGCCAGCAGCTTAGGGCTTACAGATACGCAGTATTTT.

This clone was recorded a few times. The chain joins TRBV27 to TRBJ2-4, with D maybe TRBD2 (7 bases). Per the germline V gene, CDR1 is MNHEY and CDR2 is SMNVEV (reference sequence). Trimming took off 2 bases at V and 0 bases at J, with 14 bases between the two ends. CDR3 length equals 17 residues. CDR3 amino acids: CASSLAVGGLAKNIQYF. CDR3 nucleotide sequence: TGTGCCAGCAGTTTAGCGGTGGGGGGGCTAGCCAAAAACATTCAGTACTTC.

The chain links TRBV20-1 to TRBJ2-7; D assignment may be TRBD1 or TRBD2 (5 bases each). This CDR3 spans 10 amino acids. Germline values: CDR1 DFQATT, CDR2 SNEGSKA (reference sequence). Trimming removed 7 bases at V and 6 bases at J, with 10 bases between. The CDR3 nucleotides read TGCAGTGTAACCGGGGCCGAGCAGTACTTC. Translation gives CSVTGAEQYF.

This chain links TRBV9 with TRBJ1-1, with D unresolved. CDR1 and CDR2 (germline): SGDLS, YYNGEE. Trimming took 4 bases from V and 3 from J, leaving 10 bases between them. The CDR3 consists of 13 residues. CDR3 nucleotides: TGTGCCAGCAGCTCACCGGGTTACACTGAAGCTTTCTTT. It encodes CASSSPGYTEAFF.

The rearrangement links TRBV30 to TRBJ1-2; no clear D gene. The CDR3 is made up of 13 amino acids. The germline gives CDR1 GTSNPN, CDR2 SVGIG (reference sequence). The ends were cut back, 3 bases at V and 0 bases at J, with 8 bases in the middle. CDR3 in DNA: TGTGCCTGGAGGGGGATAGCTAACTATGGCTACACCTTC. Its protein product is CAWRGIANYGYTF.

This clone occurred a few times. V is TRBV28 and J is TRBJ2-1; D may correspond to TRBD1 or TRBD2 (5 bases each). With 10 bases removed from V and 7 bases from J, the gap between germline ends came to 14 bases. This CDR3 is built from 12 residues. From germline, CDR1 is MDHEN and CDR2 SYDVKM. The DNA for the CDR3 is TGTGCCATCACCCTGGGGGAAAATGAGCAGTTCTTC. Translation: CAITLGENEQFF.

This clone was seen a handful of times. This chain links TRBV2 with TRBJ1-5; D gene uncertain. V lost 2 bases, J lost 6 bases, and 5 bases lay in between. This CDR3 region has 12 residues. Germline V CDR1 and CDR2: SNHLY, FYNNEI. The CDR3 DNA is TGTGCCAGCAGTGAACAGTCTCAGCCCCAGCATTTT. It codes for CASSEQSQPQHF.